This T cell receptor (beta chain) was sequenced in a study of T-cell reconstitution after alpha-beta-depleted transplantation in children. Germline lookup yields CDR1 MGHDK and CDR2 SYGVNS. V was clipped by 7 bases and J by 8 bases, with 15 bases between them. The CDR3 sequence is 14 residues long. This clonotype has a handful of counts. TCRbeta library construction was performed incorporating unique molecular identifiers. In TCRdb, the PCR reads were re-called with MiXCR into one record per CDR3 protein. The data hold 450,000 to 500,000 distinct CDR3 sequences, with 9.5% to 15% observed a single time.

The chain is built from TRBV25-1 and TRBJ1-6; TRBD1 might be the D (5 bases). This clonotype originated in a human donor who donated a stem cell graft to a child with combined immunodeficiency. Source: PBMCs from the stem cell graft donor, taken from the stem cell graft. The CDR3 region is CASTSPGRYSPLHF. Written as DNA, the CDR3 is TGTGCCAGCACCTCCCCAGGGCGCTATTCACCCCTCCACTTT.